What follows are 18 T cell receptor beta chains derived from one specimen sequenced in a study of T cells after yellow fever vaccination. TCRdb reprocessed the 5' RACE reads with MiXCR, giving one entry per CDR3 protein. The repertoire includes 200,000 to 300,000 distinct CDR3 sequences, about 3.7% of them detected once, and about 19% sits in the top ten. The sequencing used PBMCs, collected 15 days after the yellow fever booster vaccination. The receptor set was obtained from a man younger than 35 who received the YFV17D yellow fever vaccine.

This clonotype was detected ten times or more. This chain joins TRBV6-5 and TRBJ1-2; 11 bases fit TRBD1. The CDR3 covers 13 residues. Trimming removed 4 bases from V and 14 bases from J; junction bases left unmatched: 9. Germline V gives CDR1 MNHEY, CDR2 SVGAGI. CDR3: CASSSGQGVTVTF. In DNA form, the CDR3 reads TGTGCCAGCAGTTCGGGACAGGGGGTAACGGTTACCTTC.

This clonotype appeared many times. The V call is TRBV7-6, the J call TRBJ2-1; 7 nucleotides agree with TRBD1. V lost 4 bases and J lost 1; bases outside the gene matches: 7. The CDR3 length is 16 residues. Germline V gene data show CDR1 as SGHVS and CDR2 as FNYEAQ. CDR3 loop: CASSSLDRVSYNEQFF. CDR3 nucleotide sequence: TGTGCCAGCAGCTCGCTCGACAGGGTGTCCTACAATGAGCAGTTCTTC.

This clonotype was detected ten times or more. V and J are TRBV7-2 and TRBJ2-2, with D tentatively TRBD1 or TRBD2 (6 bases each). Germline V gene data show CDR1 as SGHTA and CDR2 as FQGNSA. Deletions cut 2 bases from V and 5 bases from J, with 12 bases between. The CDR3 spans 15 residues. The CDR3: CASSLQGRITGELFF. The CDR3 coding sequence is TGTGCCAGCAGCTTACAGGGGAGGATAACCGGGGAGCTGTTTTTT.

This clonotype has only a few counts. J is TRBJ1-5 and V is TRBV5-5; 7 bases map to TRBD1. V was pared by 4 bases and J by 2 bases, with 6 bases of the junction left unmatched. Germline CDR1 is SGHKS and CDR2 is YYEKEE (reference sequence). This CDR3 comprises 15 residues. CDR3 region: CASSLGQSGNQPQHF. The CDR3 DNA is TGTGCCAGCAGCCTGGGACAGTCTGGCAATCAGCCCCAGCATTTT. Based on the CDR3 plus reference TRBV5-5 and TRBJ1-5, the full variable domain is DAGVTQSPTHLIKTRGQQVTLRCSPISGHKSVSWYQQVLGQGPQFIFQYYEKEERGRGNFPDRFSARQFPNYSSELNVNALLLGDSALYLCASSLGQSGNQPQHFGDGTRLSIL.

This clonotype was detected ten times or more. The chain's CDR3 is CASTTASDNEQFF. CDR3 DNA sequence: TGTGCCAGCACCACCGCCTCGGACAATGAGCAGTTCTTC. This sequence joins TRBV2 and TRBJ2-1; no clear D. Trimming took off 7 bases at V and 5 bases at J, with 12 bases between the two ends. Germline-derived CDR1 and CDR2 are SNHLY and FYNNEI. This CDR3 is 13 amino acids long.

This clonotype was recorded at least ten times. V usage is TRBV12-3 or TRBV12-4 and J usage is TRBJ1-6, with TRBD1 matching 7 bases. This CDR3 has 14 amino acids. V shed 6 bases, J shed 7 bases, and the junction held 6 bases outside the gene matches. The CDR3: CASSRTGENSPLHF. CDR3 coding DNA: TGTGCCAGCAGCCGCACAGGGGAGAATTCACCCCTCCACTTT.

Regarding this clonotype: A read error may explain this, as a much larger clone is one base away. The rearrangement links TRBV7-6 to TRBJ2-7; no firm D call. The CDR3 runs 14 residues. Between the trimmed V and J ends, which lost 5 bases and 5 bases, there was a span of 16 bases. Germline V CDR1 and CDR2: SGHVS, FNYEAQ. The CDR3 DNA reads TGTGCCAGCAGCCCTCGGGCCCCTGGGGACGAGCAGTACTTC. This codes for CASSPRAPGDEQYF.

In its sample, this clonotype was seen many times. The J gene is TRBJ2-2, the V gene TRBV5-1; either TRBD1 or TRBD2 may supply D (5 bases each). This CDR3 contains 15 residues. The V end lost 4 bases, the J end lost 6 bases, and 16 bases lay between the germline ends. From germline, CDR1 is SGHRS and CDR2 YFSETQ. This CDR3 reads CASSPLGTPAGELFF. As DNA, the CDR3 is TGCGCCAGCAGCCCATTGGGGACCCCCGCCGGGGAGCTGTTTTTT.

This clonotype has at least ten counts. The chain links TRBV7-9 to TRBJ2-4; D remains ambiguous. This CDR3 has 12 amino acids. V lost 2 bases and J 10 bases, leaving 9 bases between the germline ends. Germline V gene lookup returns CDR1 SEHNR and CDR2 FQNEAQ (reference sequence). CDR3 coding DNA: TGTGCCAGCAGCTTAAGAGCTGATATTCAGTACTTC. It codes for CASSLRADIQYF.

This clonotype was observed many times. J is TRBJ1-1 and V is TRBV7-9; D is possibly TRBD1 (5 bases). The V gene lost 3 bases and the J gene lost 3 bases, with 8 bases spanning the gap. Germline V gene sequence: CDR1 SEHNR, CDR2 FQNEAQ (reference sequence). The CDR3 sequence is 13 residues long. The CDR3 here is CASSLQGYTEAFF. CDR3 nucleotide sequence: TGTGCCAGCAGCTTGCAGGGCTACACTGAAGCTTTCTTT. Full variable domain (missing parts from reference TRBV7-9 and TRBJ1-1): DTGVSQNPRHKITKRGQNVTFRCDPISEHNRLYWYRQTLGQGPEFLTYFQNEAQLEKSRLLSDRFSAERPKGSFSTLEIQRTEQGDSAMYLCASSLQGYTEAFFGQGTRLTVV.

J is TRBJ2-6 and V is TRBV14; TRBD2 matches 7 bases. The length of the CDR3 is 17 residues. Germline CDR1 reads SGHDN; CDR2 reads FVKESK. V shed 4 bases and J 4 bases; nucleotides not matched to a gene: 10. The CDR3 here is CASSPPRGVSGANVLTF. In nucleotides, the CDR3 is TGTGCCAGCAGCCCGCCCCGGGGGGTGTCGGGGGCCAACGTCCTGACTTTC.

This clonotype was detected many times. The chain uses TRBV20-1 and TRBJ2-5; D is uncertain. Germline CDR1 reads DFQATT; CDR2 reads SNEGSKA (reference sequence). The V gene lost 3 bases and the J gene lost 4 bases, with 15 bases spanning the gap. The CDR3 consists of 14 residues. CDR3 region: CSASLLAGRETQYF. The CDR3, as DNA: TGCAGTGCTAGTCTCTTAGCCGGGCGAGAGACCCAGTACTTC.

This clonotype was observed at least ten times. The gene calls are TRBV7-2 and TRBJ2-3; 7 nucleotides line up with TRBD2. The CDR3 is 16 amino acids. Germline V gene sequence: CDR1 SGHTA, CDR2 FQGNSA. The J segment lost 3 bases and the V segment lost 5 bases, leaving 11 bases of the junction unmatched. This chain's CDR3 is CASSRLSGGRTDTQYF. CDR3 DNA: TGTGCCAGCAGCCGACTTTCGGGGGGAAGAACAGATACGCAGTATTTT.

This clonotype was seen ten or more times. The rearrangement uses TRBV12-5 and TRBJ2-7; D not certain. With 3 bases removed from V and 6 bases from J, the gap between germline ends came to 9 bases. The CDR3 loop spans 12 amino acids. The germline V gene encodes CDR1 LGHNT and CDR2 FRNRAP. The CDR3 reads CASGLPGLEQYF. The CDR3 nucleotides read TGTGCTAGTGGTTTACCGGGCCTCGAGCAGTACTTC.

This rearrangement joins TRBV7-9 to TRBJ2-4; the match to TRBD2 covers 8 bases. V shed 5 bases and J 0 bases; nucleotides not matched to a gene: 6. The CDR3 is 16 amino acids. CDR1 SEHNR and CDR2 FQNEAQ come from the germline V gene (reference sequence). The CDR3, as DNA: TGTGCCAGCAGCGGTGGACTAGCCGAAGCCAAAAACATTCAGTACTTC. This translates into CASSGGLAEAKNIQYF.

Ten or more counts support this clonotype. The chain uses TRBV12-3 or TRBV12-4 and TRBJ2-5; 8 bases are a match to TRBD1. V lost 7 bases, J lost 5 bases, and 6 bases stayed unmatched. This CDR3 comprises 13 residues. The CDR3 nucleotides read TGTGCCAGCATCATTACAGGGGGGGAGACCCAGTACTTC. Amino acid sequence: CASIITGGETQYF.

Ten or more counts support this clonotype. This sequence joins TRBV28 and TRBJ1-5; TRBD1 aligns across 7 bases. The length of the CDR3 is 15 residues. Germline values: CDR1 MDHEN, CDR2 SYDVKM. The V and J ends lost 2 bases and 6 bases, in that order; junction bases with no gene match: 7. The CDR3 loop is CASSLPRGGGQPQHF. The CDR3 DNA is TGTGCCAGCAGTTTACCCAGGGGGGGGGGTCAGCCCCAGCATTTT.

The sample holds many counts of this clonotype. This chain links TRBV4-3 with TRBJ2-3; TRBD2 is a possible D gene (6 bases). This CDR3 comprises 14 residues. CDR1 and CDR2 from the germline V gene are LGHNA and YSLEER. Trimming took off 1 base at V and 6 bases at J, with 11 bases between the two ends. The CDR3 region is CASSQVSGVDTQYF. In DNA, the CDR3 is TGCGCCAGCAGCCAAGTTTCGGGGGTGGATACGCAGTATTTT.